This note documents a single T cell receptor beta chain sequence. Its antigen is undetermined. Libraries were prepared by immunoSEQ multiplex PCR; TCRdb keeps only in-frame clonotypes and omits some of them. The data contain about 69,000 clones, roughly nine tenths of them singletons. This sample stems from a study of OX40 agonist ivuxolimab in advanced cancers. Study at large: Two patients with cutaneous melanoma and one with hepatocellular carcinoma, three in total, showed partial responses.

Sampling times: baseline, cycle 4 day 1, cycle 7 day 1. Findings of the study overall: By week 6 at 0.1 to 3.0 mg/kg, blood CD4+ and CD8+ T cells had expanded clonally.

This TCR came from an adult with an advanced solid tumor such as melanoma, head and neck, liver or kidney cancer. This specimen consisted of CD4+ or CD8+ T cells sorted from blood, obtained in a trial of the OX40 agonist ivuxolimab.

This CDR3 is CASSASGTQETQYF. The CDR3, as DNA: TGTGCCAGCAGCGCTAGCGGAACACAAGAGACCCAGTACTTC. The chain is built from TRBV27 and TRBJ2-5; 7 nucleotides line up with TRBD2. This CDR3 contains 14 residues. With 6 bases clipped from V and 2 bases from J, the junction kept 6 bases outside the gene matches. Germline CDR1 reads MNHEY; CDR2 reads SMNVEV (reference sequence).